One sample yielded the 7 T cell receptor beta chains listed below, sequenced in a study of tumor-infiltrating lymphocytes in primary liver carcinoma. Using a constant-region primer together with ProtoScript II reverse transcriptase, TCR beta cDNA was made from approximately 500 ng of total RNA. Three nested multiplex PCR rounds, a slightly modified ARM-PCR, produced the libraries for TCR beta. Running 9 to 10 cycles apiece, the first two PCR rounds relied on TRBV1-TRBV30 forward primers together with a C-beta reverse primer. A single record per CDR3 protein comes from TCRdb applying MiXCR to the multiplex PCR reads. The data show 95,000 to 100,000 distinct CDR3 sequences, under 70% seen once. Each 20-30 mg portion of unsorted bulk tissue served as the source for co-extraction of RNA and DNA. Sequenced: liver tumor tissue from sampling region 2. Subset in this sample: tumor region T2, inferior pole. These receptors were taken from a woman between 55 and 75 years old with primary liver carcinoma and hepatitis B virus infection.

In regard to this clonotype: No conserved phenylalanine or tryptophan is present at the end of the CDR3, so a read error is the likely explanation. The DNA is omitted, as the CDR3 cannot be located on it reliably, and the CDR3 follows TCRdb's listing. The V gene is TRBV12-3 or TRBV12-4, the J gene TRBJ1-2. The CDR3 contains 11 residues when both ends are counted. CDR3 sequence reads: CASRFVQARTS.

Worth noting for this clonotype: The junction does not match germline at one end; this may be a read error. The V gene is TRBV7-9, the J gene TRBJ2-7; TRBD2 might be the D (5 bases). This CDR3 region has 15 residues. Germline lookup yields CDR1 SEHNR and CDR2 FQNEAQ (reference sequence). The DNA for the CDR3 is TGTGCCAGCAGCTTGTTCCTTAGGAGGAGCCACGAACAGTACTTC. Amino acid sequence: CASSLFLRRSHEQYF. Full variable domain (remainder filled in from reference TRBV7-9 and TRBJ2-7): DTGVSQNPRHKITKRGQNVTFRCDPISEHNRLYWYRQTLGQGPEFLTYFQNEAQLEKSRLLSDRFSAERPKGSFSTLEIQRTEQGDSAMYLCASSLFLRRSHEQYFGPGTRLTVT.

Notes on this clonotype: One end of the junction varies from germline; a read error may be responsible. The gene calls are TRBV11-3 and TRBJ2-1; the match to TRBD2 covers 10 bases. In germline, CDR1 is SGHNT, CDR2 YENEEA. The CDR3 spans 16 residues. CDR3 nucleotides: TGTGCTAGCAGCCTTGGGACTAGCGAGAGTAGCTATGAGCAGTTCTTC. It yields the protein CASSLGTSESSYEQFF.

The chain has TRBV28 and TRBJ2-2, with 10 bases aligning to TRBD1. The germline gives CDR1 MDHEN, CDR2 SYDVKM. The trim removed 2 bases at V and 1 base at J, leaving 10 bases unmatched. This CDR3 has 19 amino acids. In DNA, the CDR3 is TGTGCCAGCAGTTTACGTCTGCAGGACAGGGGGGTGAACACCGGGGAGCTGTTTTTT. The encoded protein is CASSLRLQDRGVNTGELFF.

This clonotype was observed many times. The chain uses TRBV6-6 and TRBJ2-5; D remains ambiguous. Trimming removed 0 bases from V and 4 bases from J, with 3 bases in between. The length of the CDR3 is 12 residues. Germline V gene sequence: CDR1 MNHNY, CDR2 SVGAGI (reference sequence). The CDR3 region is CASSYSRETQYF. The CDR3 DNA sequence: TGTGCCAGCAGTTACTCCAGAGAGACCCAGTACTTC.

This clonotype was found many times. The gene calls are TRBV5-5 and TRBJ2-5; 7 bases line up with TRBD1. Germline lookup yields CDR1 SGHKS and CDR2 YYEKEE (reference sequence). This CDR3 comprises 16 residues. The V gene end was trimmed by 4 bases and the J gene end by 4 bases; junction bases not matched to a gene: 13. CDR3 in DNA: TGTGCCAGCAGCCTGATTGGAACAGGGGATCGAGAGACCCAGTACTTC. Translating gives CASSLIGTGDRETQYF. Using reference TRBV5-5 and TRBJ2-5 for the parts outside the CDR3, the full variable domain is DAGVTQSPTHLIKTRGQQVTLRCSPISGHKSVSWYQQVLGQGPQFIFQYYEKEERGRGNFPDRFSARQFPNYSSELNVNALLLGDSALYLCASSLIGTGDRETQYFGPGTRLLVL.

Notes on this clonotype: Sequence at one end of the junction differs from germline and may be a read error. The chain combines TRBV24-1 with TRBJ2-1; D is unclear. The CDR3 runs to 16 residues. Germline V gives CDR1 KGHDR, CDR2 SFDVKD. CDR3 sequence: CATSDSQPGSYNEQFF. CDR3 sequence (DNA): TGTGCCACCAGTGATTCGCAACCCGGCTCCTACAATGAGCAATTCTTC.